Detailed here is one TCR beta chain. Its antigen is not identified. TCRdb used MiXCR to reprocess the 5' RACE reads, holding one entry per CDR3 protein. This sample has fewer than 500,000 distinct CDR3 sequences, with 13% to 15% found just once. This record belongs to a study of identical twins. Study-level points and caveats: Recombination models fit unrelated individuals' TCR alpha sharing but underestimated twins'. Fewer insertions characterized abundant cord blood beta clonotypes, whereas memory repertoires showed none. The analysis was cross-sectional rather than longitudinal within donors.

CDR3 length equals 15 residues. The ends were cut back, 4 bases at V and 1 base at J, with 13 bases in the middle. The sample was also linked to a second study, of yellow fever vaccine responses in identical twins. Per that paper: Twins reportedly had a vaccine T cell response that seemed partly convergent, partly personalized.

Material for sequencing was CD4+ T cells sorted from blood. The chain links TRBV12-3 or TRBV12-4 to TRBJ1-1; D gene ambiguous. The clonotype originates from a young woman in good health. Here the CDR3 reads CASSSLLLQNTEAFF. In DNA, the CDR3 is TGTGCCAGCAGTTCCCTCCTGTTACAGAACACTGAAGCTTTCTTT.